The T cell receptor beta chain described here comes from a study of blood T cell repertoires in COVID-19. Study context: T cells, B-cell-depleted T cells, or PBMCs provided the cDNA or gDNA that served as material.

Per the study methods: Estimates of nucleated cell counts were drawn from the amplification of reference gene primers. Assay: immunoSEQ multiplex PCR; the TCRdb copy retains only in-frame clones and omits some. The V and J calls and the clone size are those of that table, but D and trimming were determined from the DNA. The sample has roughly 280,000 clones; 80% to 90% are singletons. V was trimmed by 4 bases and J by 6 bases, leaving 6 bases between them. Germline V CDR1 and CDR2: SGHDT, YYEEEE. The CDR3 loop spans 11 amino acids. The sequencing sample was made of peripheral blood. The TCR originated in an older woman with acute or convalescent COVID-19. The chain employs TRBV5-6 and TRBJ2-3; D not resolved. In DNA form, the CDR3 reads TGTGCCAGCAGCCTCGTTGATACGCAGTATTTT. It specifies CASSLVDTQYF.